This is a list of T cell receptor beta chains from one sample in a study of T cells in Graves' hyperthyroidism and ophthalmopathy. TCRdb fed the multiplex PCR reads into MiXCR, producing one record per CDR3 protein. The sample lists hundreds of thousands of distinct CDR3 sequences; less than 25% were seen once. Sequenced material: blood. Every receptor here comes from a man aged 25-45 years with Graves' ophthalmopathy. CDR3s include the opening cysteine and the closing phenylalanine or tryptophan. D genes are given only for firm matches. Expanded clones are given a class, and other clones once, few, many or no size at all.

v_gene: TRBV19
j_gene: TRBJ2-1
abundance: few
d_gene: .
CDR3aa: CASSISLYNEQFF
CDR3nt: TGTGCCAGTAGTATTAGCCTTTACAATGAGCAGTTCTTC

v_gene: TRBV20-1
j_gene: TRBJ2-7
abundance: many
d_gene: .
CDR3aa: CSAPTSSYEQYF
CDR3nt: TGCAGTGCTCCTACTAGCAGCTACGAGCAGTACTTC

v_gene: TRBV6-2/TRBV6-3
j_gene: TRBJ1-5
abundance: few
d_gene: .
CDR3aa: CANHLKGQKNQPQHF
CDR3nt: TGTGCCAACCACCTCAAAGGACAGAAAAATCAGCCCCAGCATTTT

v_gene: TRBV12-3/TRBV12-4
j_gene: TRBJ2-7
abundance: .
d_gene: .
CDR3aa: CASSNPRARSSYEQYF
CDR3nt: TGTGCCAGCTCGAACCCCCGCGCGCGGAGCTCCTACGAGCAGTACTTC

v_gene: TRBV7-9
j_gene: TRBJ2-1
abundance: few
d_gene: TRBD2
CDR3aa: CASSSGRAPQSQFF
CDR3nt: TGTGCCAGCAGCTCAGGGAGGGCACCCCAGAGTCAGTTCTTC

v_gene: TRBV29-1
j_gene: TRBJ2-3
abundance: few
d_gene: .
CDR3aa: CSAIAAGTDTQYF
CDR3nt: TGCAGCGCGATAGCAGCGGGCACAGATACGCAGTATTTT

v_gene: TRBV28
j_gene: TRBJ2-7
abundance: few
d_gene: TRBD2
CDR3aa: CASSTLGGASSYEQYF
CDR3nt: TGTGCCAGCAGCACCCTCGGGGGGGCTAGCTCCTACGAGCAGTACTTC

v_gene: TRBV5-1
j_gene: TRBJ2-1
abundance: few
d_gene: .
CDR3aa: CASRLGPGPVTPSYNEQFF
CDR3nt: TGCGCCAGCAGGTTGGGGCCCGGTCCGGTCACCCCTTCCTACAATGAGCAGTTCTTC

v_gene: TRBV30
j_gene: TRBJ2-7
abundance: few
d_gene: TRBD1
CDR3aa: CAWGQGVDEQYF
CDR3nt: TGTGCCTGGGGACAGGGGGTCGACGAGCAGTACTTC

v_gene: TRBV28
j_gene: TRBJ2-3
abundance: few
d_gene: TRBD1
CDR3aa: CASSSRVTSGQATDTQYF
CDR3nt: TGTGCCAGCAGTTCCAGGGTCACGTCGGGACAGGCCACAGATACGCAGTATTTT

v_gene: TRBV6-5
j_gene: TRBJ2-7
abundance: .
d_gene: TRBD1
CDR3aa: CASSYLGTGYEQYF
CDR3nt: TGTGCCAGCAGTTACCTCGGGACAGGCTACGAGCAGTACTTC

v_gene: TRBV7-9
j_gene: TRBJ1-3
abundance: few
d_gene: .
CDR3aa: CASSLGTAGAGNTIYF
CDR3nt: TGTGCCAGCAGCTTAGGCACCGCGGGGGCTGGAAACACCATATATTTT

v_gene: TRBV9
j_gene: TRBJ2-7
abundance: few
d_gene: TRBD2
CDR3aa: CASSGASGSDEQYF
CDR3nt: TGTGCCAGCAGCGGGGCTAGCGGGAGTGACGAGCAGTACTTC

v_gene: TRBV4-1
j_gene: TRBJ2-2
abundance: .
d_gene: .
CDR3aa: CASSQAPGLTGELFF
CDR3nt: TGCGCCAGCAGCCAAGCTCCAGGGCTCACCGGGGAGCTGTTTTTT

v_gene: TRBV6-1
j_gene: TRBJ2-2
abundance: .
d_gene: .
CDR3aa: CASSEVGLWAGELFF
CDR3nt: TGTGCCAGCAGTGAAGTTGGGCTGTGGGCCGGGGAGCTGTTTTTT

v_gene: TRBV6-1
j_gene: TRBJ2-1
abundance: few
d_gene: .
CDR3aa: CASSEQRVYNEQFF
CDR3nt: TGTGCCAGCAGTGAACAGAGGGTTTACAATGAGCAGTTCTTC

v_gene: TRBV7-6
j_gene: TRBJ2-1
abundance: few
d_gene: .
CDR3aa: CASSTPRGSRNEQFF
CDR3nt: TGTGCCAGCAGCACCCCAAGGGGGAGTCGCAATGAGCAGTTCTTC

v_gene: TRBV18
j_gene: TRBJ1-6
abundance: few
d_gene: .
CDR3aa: CASSPGVSYNSPLHF
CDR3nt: TGTGCCAGCTCCCCAGGGGTGTCCTATAATTCACCCCTCCACTTT